The entry that follows covers one T cell receptor (beta chain) sequence. Its antigen remains unidentified. There are no base qualities to consult, and no much larger clone falls within one base. The immunoSEQ Assay, a bias-controlled multiplex PCR, was used to amplify TCRbeta CDR3 regions from genomic DNA. Turning to the authors' computational methods: Nucleated cell counts per sample were estimated from amplification of reference gene primers within the assay. Sequence reads were collapsed and filtered to measure the absolute abundance of every unique TCRbeta CDR3 rearrangement. For each sample, productive Simpson clonality was calculated by taking the square root of Simpson's diversity index across productive rearrangements. What TCRdb holds here is the immuneACCESS table cut down to in-frame rearrangements. Part of the clones is not present; checked against another copy, under half of the missing clones reflect an unresolved V gene, and the others are unexplained. V, J and clone size reflect that table, while D and trimming were determined from the DNA. Here the sample has approximately 270,000 clones; approximately 88% occur a single time. The ten largest clones take up around 6.3% of the sample.

These data are taken from a study of blood T cell repertoires in COVID-19 (TCRdb year 2020). Study-wide context: Samples from collaborators originated in the United States, Italy and Spain and spanned both the acute and convalescent phases of COVID-19. The prospective study material was composed of cDNA or gDNA derived from T cells, B-cell-depleted T cells, or PBMCs. Deeply sampled blood TCRbeta repertoires from subjects exposed to, actively infected with, or recovered from COVID-19 were included in the dataset. A freely available public database, intended as a resource for researchers studying the immune response to SARS-CoV-2, is where the repertoires were released. Samples were obtained from the ongoing ImmuneRACE study (first 160 participants) and from over a thousand subjects provided by 6 global collaborators. The sample metadata nearly always contained a de-identified subject ID, COVID-19 status, age in years and sex. Where available, HLA class I and class II types were obtained from metadata supplied by the sample provider rather than from assay-based typing. The paper as a whole reports these results and caveats: Clinical and demographic metadata were provided uncurated, with the amount varying by source and participant.

From a lookup of the germline V gene, CDR1 and CDR2 are MDHEN and SYDVKM. Its CDR3 holds 14 amino acids, cysteine through phenylalanine. Only CDR3 DNA is held: 42 bases, read in frame from base 1. V was cut back by 2 bases and J by 1 base, leaving a gap of 8 bases between them. At one collaborating source in Seattle, patients were enrolled during active infection and were followed longitudinally through the course of disease. The collaborating institutions used their own protocols to collect whole blood in K2EDTA tubes. Collaborator samples were shipped for TCRbeta analysis as frozen whole blood, isolated PBMCs, or DNA extracted from either sample type.

Here the chain combines TRBV28 and TRBJ1-1; confidence is insufficient to name the D gene. The clonotype comes from a young woman with COVID-19, enrolled during active disease. Sequencing input: peripheral blood. DNA sequence: TGTGCCAGCAGTTTACTGCGAAGGAACACTGAAGCTTTCTTT. This translates into CASSLLRRNTEAFF.